This T cell receptor (beta chain) originates from a study of T cell changes during pregnancy in multiple sclerosis. The CDR3 totals 13 residues. Germline V gives CDR1 LNHDA, CDR2 SQIVND (reference sequence). V shed 7 bases and J 6 bases; nucleotides not matched to a gene: 8. Sequencing used immunoSEQ multiplex PCR; TCRdb keeps in-frame clones, though not all of them. The data show 95,000 to 150,000 clones, approximately 93% seen once. The material sequenced was peripheral blood, taken before pregnancy. The TCR sequence derives from a female donor with multiple sclerosis, enrolled in a pregnancy study. The chain couples TRBV19 to TRBJ1-2; 7 nucleotides agree with TRBD1. The CDR3: CASTQDRPHGYTF. The CDR3 coding sequence is TGTGCCAGTACCCAGGACAGGCCCCATGGCTACACCTTC.